Each of the 23 T cell receptor beta chains below was sequenced from the same sample in a study of technical replicates of blood from a handful of donors. The repertoire was sequenced with immunoSEQ multiplex PCR; TCRdb's copy has only in-frame clones and lacks some. Of about 17,000 clones in the sample, roughly four fifths were seen once. Sequencing input: PBMCs. Source of these receptors: a human donor in good health. Some clones in this sample may be carry-over from other donors' samples.

The rearrangement links TRBV28 to TRBJ2-3; tentatively, D is TRBD2 (6 bases). Germline assignment: CDR1 MDHEN and CDR2 SYDVKM. The length of the CDR3 is 17 residues. The V end lost 5 bases, the J end lost 3 bases, and 21 bases lay between the germline ends. CDR3 region: CASSGIYREKVTDTQYF. CDR3 nucleotides: TGTGCCAGCAGTGGGATCTACCGGGAGAAAGTTACAGATACGCAGTATTTT.

The chain employs TRBV4-1 and TRBJ1-1; weak D call: TRBD1 (6 bases). The CDR3 runs to 16 residues. Germline lookup yields CDR1 MGHRA and CDR2 YSYEKL. Trimming shortened V by 2 bases and J by 4 bases, and 17 bases separated the two germline ends. For the CDR3, the DNA is TGCGCCAGCAGCCAAAAACAATTACAGGGATCCACTGAAGCTTTCTTT. Translation gives CASSQKQLQGSTEAFF.

The table lists this clone with a few counts. The V call is TRBV29-1, the J call TRBJ1-3, with a possible D match to TRBD1 (5 bases). Germline assignment: CDR1 SQVTM and CDR2 ANQGSEA. This CDR3 has 12 residues. V was shortened by 7 bases and J by 2 bases, with 9 bases between the two germline ends. DNA for the CDR3: TGCAGCGCGGACACGCCTGGAAACACCATATATTTT. It specifies CSADTPGNTIYF.

This clone was seen a single time. The chain employs TRBV7-8 and TRBJ2-7; D is undetermined. CDR1 is SGHVS, CDR2 FQNEAQ, per germline. This CDR3 is built from 12 residues. The V end was cut by 8 bases, the J end by 0 bases, with 8 bases between. The CDR3 sequence is CASGDGSYEQYF. Here the CDR3 DNA reads TGTGCCAGCGGAGACGGCTCCTACGAGCAGTACTTC.

The chain combines TRBV4-1 with TRBJ2-3; D uncertain. Germline CDR1 reads MGHRA; CDR2 reads YSYEKL. CDR3 length: 12 residues. V shed 3 bases and J shed 5 bases, with 6 bases lying between them. The CDR3 sequence: CASSHPRDTQYF. Here the CDR3 DNA reads TGCGCCAGCAGCCATCCCAGAGATACGCAGTATTTT.

This clone is a singleton in its sample. V usage is TRBV10-1 and J usage is TRBJ1-2; 7 bases agree with TRBD1. V shed 2 bases and J 8 bases; nucleotides not matched to a gene: 11. CDR1 WNHNN and CDR2 SYGVQD come from the germline V gene (reference sequence). The CDR3 length is 15 residues. CDR3 sequence (DNA): TGCGCCAGCAGTGAGAACCGGGACAGCTCTTGGGGCTACACCTTC. It codes for CASSENRDSSWGYTF.

The rearrangement joins TRBV4-2 to TRBJ2-3; 10 bases map to TRBD2. Germline CDR1 and CDR2: LGHNA and YNFKEQ. The CDR3 has 15 amino acids. J lost 3 bases, V lost 4 bases, and 4 bases had no gene match. DNA for the CDR3: TGTGCCAGCAGCCGTCCGGGACTAGCGACAGATACGCAGTATTTT. Protein product: CASSRPGLATDTQYF.

The chain has TRBV27 and TRBJ2-7, with TRBD2 as a possible D gene (5 bases). The CDR3 is 14 amino acids. The germline CDR1 and CDR2 sequences are MNHEY and SMNVEV (reference sequence). V lost 3 bases and J lost 2, with 11 bases in between. In DNA, the CDR3 is TGTGCCAGCAGTTTCGCTAGCAGAGCCTACGAGCAGTACTTC. Amino acid sequence: CASSFASRAYEQYF.

The sample holds a few counts of this clone. The chain joins TRBV7-9 to TRBJ1-5; unclear D gene. With 2 bases removed from V and 4 bases from J, the gap between germline ends came to 6 bases. CDR1 SEHNR and CDR2 FQNEAQ come from the germline V gene (reference sequence). The CDR3 is 13 amino acids. The chain's CDR3 is CASSLTRNQPQHF. In DNA form, the CDR3 reads TGTGCCAGCAGCTTAACGCGAAATCAGCCCCAGCATTTT.

V and J are TRBV5-1 and TRBJ2-7; D uncertain. The length of the CDR3 is 13 residues. V lost 0 bases to trimming and J lost 3 bases, with 7 bases between them. Per germline, CDR1 SGHRS and CDR2 YFSETQ. The CDR3 loop reads CASSLDFGYEQYF. The CDR3, as DNA: TGCGCCAGCAGCTTGGACTTTGGCTACGAGCAGTACTTC.

The chain is built from TRBV18 and TRBJ2-7; the match to TRBD1 covers 10 bases. Germline loops: CDR1 KGHSH, CDR2 LQKENI. V lost 3 bases and J lost 6; bases outside the gene matches: 8. The CDR3 contains 15 residues. The CDR3 is CASSPFGTGDVEQYF. CDR3 nucleotides: TGTGCCAGCTCACCCTTTGGGACAGGGGACGTCGAGCAGTACTTC.

This chain connects TRBV2 to TRBJ1-5, with 7 bases that match TRBD1. Looked up from germline, CDR1 is SNHLY and CDR2 is FYNNEI. The CDR3 runs to 15 residues. V trimming: 1 base; J trimming: 5 bases; junction bases outside the gene matches: 5. CDR3 amino acids: CASSEGGGAYQPQHF. The CDR3 DNA sequence: TGTGCCAGCAGTGAAGGAGGGGGCGCGTATCAGCCCCAGCATTTT.

The chain combines TRBV7-7 with TRBJ2-2; 12 bases fit TRBD1. V dropped 2 bases and J dropped 6; count of bases not matched to a gene: 4. The CDR3 consists of 16 residues. Germline V CDR1 and CDR2: SSHAT, FNYEAQ (reference sequence). Written as DNA, the CDR3 is TGTGCCAGCAGCTTATCCGGGACAGGGGGCCCCGGGGAGCTGTTTTTT. It codes for CASSLSGTGGPGELFF.

V usage is TRBV11-2 and J usage is TRBJ2-7; 9 bases fit TRBD1. Germline assignment: CDR1 SGHAT and CDR2 FQNNGV. The trim removed 1 base at V and 3 bases at J, leaving 7 bases unmatched. The CDR3 is 16 amino acids. The CDR3 DNA is TGTGCCAGCAGCTTAGTAGTGGGGACAGGGTTCTACGAGCAGTACTTC. Encoded protein: CASSLVVGTGFYEQYF.

This clone was counted only a few times. The chain links TRBV7-8 to TRBJ1-5; 8 nucleotides match TRBD1. From germline, CDR1 is SGHVS and CDR2 FQNEAQ. This CDR3 spans 13 amino acids. J lost 3 bases, V lost 8 bases, and 3 bases had no gene match. The CDR3 DNA reads TGTGCCAGCGGACAGGGCTTCAATCAGCCCCAGCATTTT. This encodes CASGQGFNQPQHF.

In nucleotides, the CDR3 is TGTGCCAGCAGCTCGACTAGCGGGAGCACAGATACGCAGTATTTT. It encodes CASSSTSGSTDTQYF. The rearrangement uses TRBV5-4 and TRBJ2-3; 10 bases fit TRBD2. V lost 3 bases and J lost 0; bases outside the gene matches: 1. Germline CDR1 and CDR2: SGHNT and YYREEE (reference sequence). The length of the CDR3 is 15 residues.

This clone has only a few counts. The chain is built from TRBV18 and TRBJ1-1; perhaps TRBD1 as D (6 bases). Per the germline V gene, CDR1 is KGHSH and CDR2 is LQKENI. With 6 bases removed from V and 3 bases from J, the gap between germline ends came to 11 bases. The CDR3 contains 13 residues. The CDR3 coding sequence is TGTGCCAGCTCCCCCGGACAGTACACTGAAGCTTTCTTT. It specifies CASSPGQYTEAFF.

The chain uses TRBV11-2 and TRBJ2-5; D is ambiguous. Trimming shortened V by 5 bases and J by 0 bases, and 4 bases separated the two germline ends. This CDR3 spans 12 amino acids. CDR1 and CDR2 from the germline V gene are SGHAT and FQNNGV. The CDR3 DNA reads as TGTGCCAGCAGCCGTAACCAAGAGACCCAGTACTTC. The encoded protein is CASSRNQETQYF. Together with reference TRBV11-2 and TRBJ2-5, the CDR3 gives the full variable domain: EAGVAQSPRYKIIEKRQSVAFWCNPISGHATLYWYQQILGQGPKLLIQFQNNGVVDDSQLPKDRFSAERLKGVDSTLKIQPAKLEDSAVYLCASSRNQETQYFGPGTRLLVL.

This clone occurred once. This chain connects TRBV19 to TRBJ2-5, with D possibly being TRBD1 (5 bases). The CDR3 sequence is 15 residues long. With 3 bases removed from V and 5 bases from J, the gap between germline ends came to 16 bases. The V gene's germline CDR1 is LNHDA and CDR2 SQIVND (reference sequence). CDR3 DNA: TGTGCCAGTAGTATCCGACAGTCCCCCGCGGAGACCCAGTACTTC. This encodes CASSIRQSPAETQYF.

This clone was recorded only once. The genes are TRBV7-6 and TRBJ2-7; 7 bases align to TRBD2. This CDR3 comprises 13 residues. The germline V gene encodes CDR1 SGHVS and CDR2 FNYEAQ. J lost 7 bases, V lost 5 bases, and 8 bases had no gene match. The CDR3 DNA follows: TGTGCCAGCAGCCCAGGACTAGGAGCGGAGCAGTACTTC. It codes for CASSPGLGAEQYF.

The chain employs TRBV2 and TRBJ2-2; a possible D gene is TRBD2 (7 bases). The V gene's germline CDR1 is SNHLY and CDR2 FYNNEI. The CDR3 covers 15 residues. Trimming took off 4 bases at V and 4 bases at J, with 13 bases between the two ends. The CDR3 sequence is CASSGWGGGTGELFF. Written as DNA, the CDR3 is TGTGCCAGCAGTGGATGGGGGGGCGGCACCGGGGAGCTGTTTTTT.

The DNA of the CDR3 is TGTGCCAGCAGCCTTGGACAGTACCTTGAAGCTTTCTTT. Its translation is CASSLGQYLEAFF. V is TRBV7-9 and J is TRBJ1-1; maybe TRBD1 (6 bases). Germline CDR1 SEHNR, CDR2 FQNEAQ (reference sequence). V was cut by 5 bases and J by 7 bases, with 14 bases left in between. This CDR3 has 13 amino acids.

The V call is TRBV18, the J call TRBJ1-2; 8 bases fit TRBD1. V gave up 2 bases and J gave up 8 bases; unmatched junction bases: 10. Germline V gene lookup returns CDR1 KGHSH and CDR2 LQKENI. The CDR3 covers 15 residues. The CDR3 here is CASSPFRTGKSGYTF. The DNA of the CDR3 is TGTGCCAGCTCACCATTCCGGACAGGGAAAAGCGGCTACACCTTC.